These 17 T cell receptor beta chains share one sample of origin, sequenced in a study of beta chain features in type 1 diabetes. Study findings and constraints: Shortening that was moderate but significant affected the TCRB CDR3s of Type 1 diabetes patients in all four CD4+ subsets.

For these receptors, no antigen is known. The whole isolated RNA underwent reverse transcription, so sequencing captured expressed TCRB transcripts. Generated by immunoSEQ multiplex PCR, the TCRdb table keeps only in-frame clones and is missing some. The sample has 200,000 to 300,000 clones, approximately 13% seen once. Sequenced material: naive CD4+ T cells from blood. The receptor set was obtained from a man aged 25 to 45 with type 1 diabetes.

V and J are TRBV5-1 and TRBJ2-7, with 7 bases identical to TRBD1. The germline gives CDR1 SGHRS, CDR2 YFSETQ. The CDR3 runs to 13 residues. The J segment lost 6 bases and the V segment lost 5 bases, leaving 8 bases of the junction unmatched. In DNA form, the CDR3 reads TGCGCCAGCAGGACCAAGGGGGCGGGCGAGCAGTACTTC. It is translated as CASRTKGAGEQYF.

The chain has TRBV11-2 and TRBJ2-7, with D hard to call. The CDR3 has 15 residues. Germline CDR1 reads SGHAT; CDR2 reads FQNNGV. V was clipped by 0 bases and J by 3 bases, with 12 bases between them. The CDR3 nucleotides are TGTGCCAGCAGCTTAGAGAGCGTCCCCAACTACGAGCAGTACTTC. This encodes CASSLESVPNYEQYF.

Concerning this clone: The identical CDR3 is also encoded by other nucleotide sequences in the sample. The chain uses TRBV18 and TRBJ2-3, with 7 nucleotides matching TRBD1. V was pared by 3 bases and J by 2 bases, with 5 bases of the junction left unmatched. CDR3 size: 15 residues. CDR1 is KGHSH and CDR2 is LQKENI in the germline V gene. CDR3 region: CASSPDRASTDTQYF. CDR3 DNA sequence: TGTGCCAGCTCACCTGACAGGGCCTCCACAGATACGCAGTATTTT.

This clone was detected only a few times. The J gene is TRBJ1-2, the V gene TRBV6-1; perhaps TRBD1 as D (5 bases). The CDR3 has 16 amino acids. The V and J ends lost 1 base and 0 bases respectively, with 12 bases between them. The germline gives CDR1 MNHNS, CDR2 SASEGT. The CDR3 nucleotides are TGTGCCAGCAGTGAAGTTATACAGGCAGCTAACTATGGCTACACCTTC. Protein product: CASSEVIQAANYGYTF.

This clone has more than one count but fewer than ten. CDR3 loop: CASLMRDGTDTQYF. Written as DNA, the CDR3 is TGTGCCAGCCTCATGAGGGATGGCACAGATACGCAGTATTTT. V gene TRBV6-1 combines with J gene TRBJ2-3; a weak D match, TRBD2 (5 bases). This CDR3 spans 14 amino acids. CDR1 and CDR2 from the germline V gene are MNHNS and SASEGT. Trimming removed 8 bases at V and 1 base at J, with 13 bases between.

The rearrangement links TRBV2 to TRBJ2-5; 7 nucleotides line up with TRBD2. CDR3 length equals 15 residues. Germline loops: CDR1 SNHLY, CDR2 FYNNEI. Losses at the gene ends were 6 bases for V and 2 bases for J; bases not matched to a gene: 9. CDR3 loop: CASSVFSGQQETQYF. The DNA of the CDR3 is TGTGCCAGCAGCGTGTTTAGCGGGCAACAAGAGACCCAGTACTTC.

This clone occurred a few times. The chain uses TRBV30 and TRBJ1-1, with D perhaps matching TRBD1 (5 bases). Deletions cut 4 bases from V and 1 base from J, with 10 bases between. The CDR3 runs 13 residues. Germline CDR1 GTSNPN, CDR2 SVGIG (reference sequence). The CDR3 region has the DNA TGTGCCTGGACGGGGGGGGAGAACACTGAAGCTTTCTTT. It codes for CAWTGGENTEAFF.

This clone showed up just a few times. J is TRBJ2-7 and V is TRBV9, with a tentative D call TRBD1 (5 bases). V lost 0 bases, J lost 6 bases, and 16 bases lay in between. Germline loops: CDR1 SGDLS, CDR2 YYNGEE. The CDR3 runs to 15 residues. The CDR3 loop reads CASSVASPQQGEQYF. The DNA of the CDR3 is TGTGCCAGCAGCGTAGCGAGCCCCCAGCAGGGCGAGCAGTACTTC.

The V call is TRBV29-1, the J call TRBJ2-7; 9 nucleotides align to TRBD1. The V gene end was trimmed by 1 base and the J gene end by 3 bases; junction bases not matched to a gene: 13. In germline, CDR1 is SQVTM, CDR2 ANQGSEA. This CDR3 comprises 17 residues. This CDR3 is CSVEVPKAGQGYYEQYF. CDR3 nucleotide sequence: TGCAGCGTTGAAGTACCTAAGGCGGGACAGGGCTACTACGAGCAGTACTTC.

This clone turned up a few times. The chain couples TRBV2 to TRBJ2-3, with a weak D call TRBD2 (6 bases). From germline, CDR1 is SNHLY and CDR2 FYNNEI. The CDR3 is 15 residues long. V lost 4 bases and J 1 base, leaving 12 bases between the germline ends. The CDR3 sequence: CASSGSGVGTDTQYF. CDR3 nucleotides: TGTGCCAGCAGTGGTTCGGGAGTGGGCACAGATACGCAGTATTTT.

The chain recombines TRBV2 with TRBJ2-7; 9 nucleotides align to TRBD1. J was trimmed by 0 bases and V by 8 bases; bases with no gene match: 2. The CDR3 has 13 amino acids. Germline V gives CDR1 SNHLY, CDR2 FYNNEI. The CDR3 sequence is CASRDRVSYEQYF. In nucleotides, the CDR3 is TGTGCCAGCCGGGACAGGGTCTCCTACGAGCAGTACTTC. Full variable domain (outside the CDR3, taken from reference TRBV2 and TRBJ2-7): EPEVTQTPSHQVTQMGQEVILRCVPISNHLYFYWYRQILGQKVEFLVSFYNNEISEKSEIFDDQFSVERPDGSNFTLKIRSTKLEDSAMYFCASRDRVSYEQYFGPGTRLTVT.

The V gene is TRBV18, the J gene TRBJ2-2, with a possible D match to TRBD1 (5 bases). This CDR3 has 13 amino acids. V lost 6 bases to trimming and J lost 5 bases, with 10 bases between them. Germline V CDR1 and CDR2: KGHSH, LQKENI. This CDR3 is CASSVQATGELFF. The CDR3 bases are TGTGCCAGCTCCGTACAGGCAACCGGGGAGCTGTTTTTT. Combining the CDR3 with reference TRBV18 and TRBJ2-2 gives the whole variable domain NAGVMQNPRHLVRRRGQEARLRCSPMKGHSHVYWYRQLPEEGLKFMVYLQKENIIDESGMPKERFSAEFPKEGPSILRIQQVVRGDSAAYFCASSVQATGELFFGEGSRLTVL.

The rearrangement links TRBV9 to TRBJ2-7; 8 nucleotides line up with TRBD1. The CDR3 covers 14 residues. CDR1 and CDR2 (germline): SGDLS, YYNGEE. With V trimmed by 3 bases and J by 6 bases, 8 bases remained unmatched. The CDR3 is CASSGGTGGIEQYF. The CDR3 coding sequence is TGTGCCAGCAGCGGAGGAACAGGGGGGATCGAGCAGTACTTC. Full variable domain (missing parts from reference TRBV9 and TRBJ2-7): DSGVTQTPKHLITATGQRVTLRCSPRSGDLSVYWYQQSLDQGLQFLIQYYNGEERAKGNILERFSAQQFPDLHSELNLSSLELGDSALYFCASSGGTGGIEQYFGPGTRLTVT.

This clone showed up just a few times. This rearrangement joins TRBV25-1 to TRBJ1-1; no clear D gene. The V gene's germline CDR1 is MGHDK and CDR2 SYGVNS. This CDR3 has 15 residues. V gave up 6 bases and J gave up 3 bases, with 17 bases separating them. The CDR3 sequence is CASSPSEILYTEAFF. The CDR3 DNA reads TGTGCCAGCAGCCCCTCCGAGATACTATACACTGAAGCTTTCTTT.

A few counts support this clone. The V and J genes are TRBV18 and TRBJ2-6; tentative D call: TRBD1 (6 bases). V was clipped by 2 bases and J by 2 bases, with 19 bases between them. The CDR3 sequence is 19 residues long. Per germline, CDR1 KGHSH and CDR2 LQKENI. The CDR3 DNA is TGTGCCAGCTCACCAGCCTACAGGGATGTCCCCCCTGGGGCCAACGTCCTGACTTTC. Protein sequence: CASSPAYRDVPPGANVLTF.

The V and J genes are TRBV5-8 and TRBJ2-6; TRBD2 aligns across 11 bases. The CDR3 has 20 residues. V dropped 0 bases and J dropped 0; count of bases not matched to a gene: 8. The germline CDR1 and CDR2 sequences are SGHTS and YDEGEE. CDR3 loop: CASSLVLAGGVSSGANVLTF. CDR3 in DNA: TGTGCCAGCAGCTTGGTGCTAGCGGGGGGAGTTTCCTCTGGGGCCAACGTCCTGACTTTC.

This clone was counted between two and nine times. The chain joins TRBV9 to TRBJ2-7; 7 positions agree with TRBD1. Per germline, CDR1 SGDLS and CDR2 YYNGEE. Germline trimming cut 0 bases from V and 0 bases from J; bases unmatched to any gene: 3. This CDR3 spans 15 amino acids. In DNA form, the CDR3 reads TGTGCCAGCAGCGTAGGAGGACAGGCCTCCTACGAGCAGTACTTC. It codes for CASSVGGQASYEQYF.